This passage covers 26 T cell receptor beta chains from one sample sequenced in a study of T cell clonality in common variable immunodeficiency. TCRdb's table, derived via immunoSEQ multiplex PCR, lists solely in-frame clones and lacks some. Observed in the sample are around 57,000 clones, none of them singletons. The specimen was peripheral blood mononuclear cells. The receptors shown here come from a person aged 18-70 years in good health.

This clone was observed many times. A read error may account for a junction end that differs from germline. The sequenced CDR3 bases are TGTGCTAGCAGCTTACAGATCTCCGGGGAG. Amino acid sequence: CASSLQISGE. In full, the CDR3 is CASSLQISGELFF. The rearrangement links TRBV7-7 to TRBJ2-2; no clear D gene. The CDR3 end falls 3 residues outside the read, so it is completed with the germline J gene. CDR3 length: 13 residues. Per the germline V gene, CDR1 is SSHAT and CDR2 is FNYEAQ (reference sequence).

This clone was counted at least ten times. The CDR3 goes on 3 residues after the read ends, and that part is filled in from the germline J gene. This chain connects TRBV30 to TRBJ2-5, with 11 positions matching TRBD1. The CDR3 sequence is 15 residues long. The germline CDR1 and CDR2 sequences are GTSNPN and SVGIG (reference sequence). V gave up 2 bases and J gave up 5 bases; unmatched junction bases: 7. CDR3 bases read: TGTGCCTGGAGTTCCCTCGGGACAGGGGGGGAGACC. It is translated as CAWSSLGTGGET. The whole CDR3 is CAWSSLGTGGETQYF.

This clone was recorded at least ten times. The read comes to an end 3 residues before the CDR3 does, leaving the germline J gene to fill in the end. The chain links TRBV12-3 or TRBV12-4 to TRBJ2-7, with D maybe TRBD1 (5 bases). The CDR3 spans 14 residues. V lost 1 base and J lost 4, with 11 bases in between. CDR3 amino acids: CASSLGGRVYEQYF. The covered CDR3 bases are TGTGCCAGCAGTTTAGGCGGCAGGGTATACGAG.

This clone occurred many times. The CDR3 extends 3 residues past the end of the read, so its final part is completed from the germline J gene. The chain employs TRBV18 and TRBJ2-7; 8 bases align to TRBD1. There are 15 residues in the CDR3. CDR1 is KGHSH, CDR2 LQKENI, per germline. V trimming: 5 bases; J trimming: 4 bases; junction bases outside the gene matches: 10. The CDR3 protein is CASSVSTGGIYEQYF. The sequenced CDR3 bases are TGTGCCAGCTCAGTATCCACAGGGGGGATATACGAG. Supplemented by reference TRBV18 and TRBJ2-7, the full variable domain reads NAGVMQNPRHLVRRRGQEARLRCSPMKGHSHVYWYRQLPEEGLKFMVYLQKENIIDESGMPKERFSAEFPKEGPSILRIQQVVRGDSAAYFCASSVSTGGIYEQYFGPGTRLTVT.

This clone came up a few times. With the read ending 3 residues before the CDR3 end, the germline J gene is used to fill in that end. The rearrangement joins TRBV30 to TRBJ1-4; D might be TRBD1 (5 bases). Germline CDR1 reads GTSNPN; CDR2 reads SVGIG (reference sequence). The CDR3 extends over 14 amino acids. The CDR3 sequence is CAWSVPPGANVLFF. CDR3 DNA, as far as it was read: TGTGCCTGGAGTGTACCCCCTGGGGCCAACGTA.

In the case of this clone: Read coverage stops 3 residues before the CDR3 terminus; the germline J gene supplies the remainder. The chain is built from TRBV18 and TRBJ1-5; D is uncertain. CDR3 size: 16 residues. Germline V gene lookup returns CDR1 KGHSH and CDR2 LQKENI. V was cut by 5 bases and J by 0 bases, with 14 bases left in between. This chain's CDR3 is CASSNKTSDSNQPQHF. Partial CDR3 DNA: TGTGCCAGCTCAAACAAAACAAGTGATAGCAATCAGCCC.

This clone was found many times. The missing CDR3 end, 3 residues past where the read stops, is filled in from the germline J gene. The chain employs TRBV5-1 and TRBJ2-5; TRBD1 matches 9 bases. Germline-derived CDR1 and CDR2 are SGHRS and YFSETQ. With V trimmed by 5 bases and J by 3 bases, 5 bases remained unmatched. The CDR3 contains 14 residues. The sequenced CDR3 bases are TGCGCCAGCAGAGCCCGGACAGGGGAAGAGACC. Protein: CASRARTGEET. The full CDR3 reads CASRARTGEETQYF.

This clone came up many times. Read sequence stops 3 residues before the CDR3 end, and the germline J gene provides the missing end. The chain couples TRBV29-1 to TRBJ2-7, with D maybe TRBD1 (5 bases). Germline-derived CDR1 and CDR2 are SQVTM and ANQGSEA. The CDR3 has 11 amino acids. Trimming removed 6 bases from V and 4 bases from J, with 10 bases in between. CDR3 bases read: TGCAGCGTAAACCAGGGTTACGAG. It encodes CSVNQGYE. The CDR3 in full is CSVNQGYEQYF.

This clone was detected ten times or more. The read ends 3 residues shy of where the CDR3 ends; the end is completed using the germline J gene. The chain uses TRBV19 and TRBJ2-3; 12 nucleotides agree with TRBD2. CDR3 length: 14 residues. Germline V gene sequence: CDR1 LNHDA, CDR2 SQIVND (reference sequence). The V gene end was trimmed by 6 bases and the J gene end by 5 bases; junction bases not matched to a gene: 3. Partial CDR3 DNA: TGTGCCAGTAGGCTAGCGGGAGGGGAAGATACG. Protein product: CASRLAGGEDT. The full CDR3 is CASRLAGGEDTQYF.

Note on this clone: The read ends 3 residues early relative to the CDR3; the germline J gene fills the gap. The chain links TRBV7-9 to TRBJ1-3; D perhaps matches TRBD1 (5 bases). The CDR3 extends over 13 amino acids. Germline CDR1 is SEHNR and CDR2 is FQNEAQ (reference sequence). CDR3 sequence reads: CSSDRNSGNTIYF. Incomplete CDR3 DNA: TGTTCCTCCGACAGAAACTCTGGAAACACC.

This clone showed up many times. The read halts 3 residues ahead of the CDR3 end, with the missing end drawn from the germline J gene. This rearrangement joins TRBV5-1 to TRBJ1-5; 8 bases agree with TRBD1. The CDR3 spans 15 residues. The ends lost 4 bases at V and 2 bases at J; junction bases unmatched: 5. Looked up from germline, CDR1 is SGHRS and CDR2 is YFSETQ. CDR3 amino acids: CASSPGGGGNQPQHF. CDR3 DNA, as far as it was read: TGCGCCAGCAGCCCAGGGGGCGGGGGCAATCAGCCC.

Notes on this clone: The read is 3 residues too short to cover the CDR3 end, so that end is filled in from the germline J gene. The chain joins TRBV20-1 to TRBJ2-7; 10 bases line up with TRBD2. With V trimmed by 4 bases and J by 5 bases, 14 bases remained unmatched. The germline CDR1 and CDR2 sequences are DFQATT and SNEGSKA (reference sequence). The CDR3 spans 16 residues. CDR3 residues: CSANDLSSGRLHEQYF. The CDR3 bases that were read are TGCAGTGCTAATGATCTTTCTAGCGGGAGACTCCACGAG.

The table lists this clone with many counts. The CDR3 is cut off 3 residues early in the read; its end comes from the germline J gene. The chain links TRBV6-1 to TRBJ2-7; 7 bases match TRBD1. The length of the CDR3 is 14 residues. The V segment lost 6 bases and the J segment 0 bases; nucleotides outside the gene matches: 5. CDR1 MNHNS and CDR2 SASEGT come from the germline V gene. CDR3 DNA (partial): TGTGCCAGCAGCGAACAGGGGAGCTCCTACGAG. It specifies CASSEQGSSYE. The complete CDR3 protein is CASSEQGSSYEQYF.

This clone was seen a few times. The CDR3 extends 3 residues past the end of the read, so its final part is completed from the germline J gene. The chain joins TRBV11-1 to TRBJ2-5; 11 bases are shared with TRBD1. The CDR3 loop spans 15 amino acids. Germline V gene data show CDR1 as SGHAT and CDR2 as FQDESV (reference sequence). V lost 5 bases to trimming and J lost 4 bases; unmatched junction nucleotides: 6. CDR3 amino acids: CASSVGTGGRETQYF. CDR3 DNA (partial): TGTGCCAGCAGCGTCGGGACAGGGGGAAGAGAGACC.

This clone was counted ten times or more. With the read ending 3 residues before the CDR3 end, the germline J gene is used to fill in that end. The genes are TRBV7-2 and TRBJ2-2; D is possibly TRBD2 (6 bases). The CDR3 consists of 14 residues. Trimming took 5 bases from V and 2 from J, leaving 9 bases between them. Germline V gene lookup returns CDR1 SGHTA and CDR2 FQGNSA. The CDR3 reads CASSRDLNTGELFF. CDR3 DNA, as far as it was read: TGTGCCAGCAGCCGGGACTTAAACACCGGGGAG.

A few counts support this clone. The CDR3 end lies 3 residues beyond the end of the read and is filled in from the germline J gene. The chain combines TRBV2 with TRBJ2-7; 11 nucleotides align to TRBD2. After removal of 6 bases from V and 4 bases from J, the junction contained 5 bases not matched to a gene. Germline lookup yields CDR1 SNHLY and CDR2 FYNNEI. The length of the CDR3 is 14 residues. The covered CDR3 bases are TGTGCCAGCAGCGCCCTAGCGGGAGGTTACGAG. Translation gives CASSALAGGYE. The CDR3, in full, reads CASSALAGGYEQYF. Filled out from reference TRBV2 and TRBJ2-7, the complete variable domain reads EPEVTQTPSHQVTQMGQEVILRCVPISNHLYFYWYRQILGQKVEFLVSFYNNEISEKSEIFDDQFSVERPDGSNFTLKIRSTKLEDSAMYFCASSALAGGYEQYFGPGTRLTVT.

Many counts were recorded for this clone. Sequencing ends 3 residues short of the CDR3 end; the germline J gene provides the rest. The chain couples TRBV29-1 to TRBJ2-3; maybe TRBD2 (5 bases). V lost 6 bases and J 7 bases, leaving 8 bases between the germline ends. CDR3 length: 10 residues. Germline loops: CDR1 SQVTM, CDR2 ANQGSEA. CDR3 sequence reads: CSVERNTQYF. Incomplete CDR3 DNA: TGCAGCGTCGAGCGGAATACG.

This clone was recorded many times. The read stops 3 residues short of the end of the CDR3; the missing end is completed from the germline J gene. The rearrangement links TRBV30 to TRBJ1-1; D unclear. Trimming left V 0 bases short and J 0 bases short, with 8 bases between. The germline CDR1 and CDR2 sequences are GTSNPN and SVGIG (reference sequence). CDR3 length: 14 amino acids. CDR3 sequence reads: CAWSVQLMNTEAFF. Partial CDR3 DNA: TGTGCCTGGAGTGTCCAGTTGATGAACACTGAA.

This clone was seen repeatedly, ten times or more. The sequence runs out 3 residues before the end of the CDR3; the remainder is reconstructed from the germline J gene. This chain connects TRBV18 to TRBJ1-4; D is possibly TRBD1 (5 bases). Germline V CDR1 and CDR2: KGHSH, LQKENI. V was shortened by 6 bases and J by 4 bases, with 9 bases between the two germline ends. This CDR3 spans 13 amino acids. The CDR3 spells CASSDTLNEKLFF. The CDR3 bases that were read are TGTGCCAGCTCGGACACCCTTAATGAAAAA.

This clone appeared a few times. Incomplete CDR3 DNA: TGTGCCAGTAGTATGGGGCACGTTTATAGCAATCAGCCC. Translating gives CASSMGHVYSNQP. The whole CDR3 is CASSMGHVYSNQPQHF. The J gene is TRBJ1-5, the V gene TRBV19; tentatively, D is TRBD1 (5 bases). Read coverage stops 3 residues before the CDR3 terminus; the germline J gene supplies the remainder. The ends were cut back, 3 bases at V and 0 bases at J, with 12 bases in the middle. Germline V gene lookup returns CDR1 LNHDA and CDR2 SQIVND (reference sequence). This CDR3 comprises 16 residues.

This clone was recorded many times. The read stops 3 residues short of the end of the CDR3; the missing end is completed from the germline J gene. The V call is TRBV19, the J call TRBJ1-5, with 9 bases aligning to TRBD1. CDR1 and CDR2 from the germline V gene are LNHDA and SQIVND (reference sequence). The J segment lost 0 bases and the V segment lost 10 bases, leaving 4 bases of the junction unmatched. The CDR3 runs to 14 residues. The CDR3 loop is CATRDRASNQPQHF. The CDR3 DNA, read in part, is TGTGCCACTAGGGACAGGGCTAGCAATCAGCCC. Together with reference TRBV19 and TRBJ1-5, the CDR3 gives the full variable domain: DGGITQSPKYLFRKEGQNVTLSCEQNLNHDAMYWYRQDPGQGLRLIYYSQIVNDFQKGDIAEGYSVSREKKESFPLTVTSAQKNPTAFYLCATRDRASNQPQHFGDGTRLSIL.

Regarding this clone: The CDR3 goes on 3 residues after the read ends, and that part is filled in from the germline J gene. The V gene is TRBV5-1, the J gene TRBJ2-3, with 9 bases identical to TRBD2. There are 15 residues in the CDR3. V gave up 3 bases and J gave up 0 bases; unmatched junction bases: 2. The V gene's germline CDR1 is SGHRS and CDR2 YFSETQ. This chain's CDR3 is CASSSTSGSTDTQYF. The DNA read from the CDR3 is TGCGCCAGCAGCTCCACTAGCGGGAGCACAGATACG.

This clone was seen many times. The sequenced fragment ends 3 residues before the CDR3 boundary, so the rest is inferred from the germline J gene. The genes are TRBV7-3 and TRBJ2-1; TRBD2 aligns across 7 bases. The ends lost 4 bases at V and 0 bases at J; junction bases unmatched: 3. This CDR3 is built from 15 residues. CDR1 and CDR2 from the germline V gene are SGHTA and FQGTGA. The covered CDR3 bases are TGTGCCAGCAGCTCTGGCGGGAGCTCCTACAATGAG. Translation gives CASSSGGSSYNE. The entire CDR3 protein reads CASSSGGSSYNEQFF.

About this clone itself: Read data end 3 residues before the CDR3 end; the end is taken from the germline J gene. The gene calls are TRBV2 and TRBJ1-5; 8 bases are shared with TRBD1. Germline CDR1 reads SNHLY; CDR2 reads FYNNEI. After removal of 1 base from V and 2 bases from J, the junction contained 1 base not matched to a gene. This CDR3 has 15 residues. Here the CDR3 reads CASSEGGQGNQPQHF. The CDR3 DNA, read in part, is TGTGCCAGCAGTGAAGGGGGACAGGGCAATCAGCCC.

This clone was counted many times. The CDR3 goes on 3 residues after the read ends, and that part is filled in from the germline J gene. The rearrangement joins TRBV5-1 to TRBJ2-7, with 7 bases aligning to TRBD1. V lost 5 bases, J lost 6 bases, and 20 bases stayed unmatched. The CDR3 consists of 17 residues. Germline loops: CDR1 SGHRS, CDR2 YFSETQ. CDR3 bases read: TGCGCCAGCAGTCCGACGGCAGGGGGTGGGAAGGGCTCCGAG. It is translated as CASSPTAGGGKGSE. The CDR3, in full, reads CASSPTAGGGKGSEQYF. The complete variable domain, with remaining parts taken from reference TRBV5-1 and TRBJ2-7, reads KAGVTQTPRYLIKTRGQQVTLSCSPISGHRSVSWYQQTPGQGLQFLFEYFSETQRNKGNFPGRFSGRQFSNSRSEMNVSTLELGDSALYLCASSPTAGGGKGSEQYFGPGTRLTVT.

Points on this clone: The read finishes 3 residues shy of the CDR3 end, and the germline J gene is used to complete it. The V call is TRBV7-8, the J call TRBJ1-4; D is possibly TRBD1 (5 bases). Trimming removed 5 bases at V and 0 bases at J, with 19 bases between. The CDR3 has 18 residues. Germline CDR1 reads SGHVS; CDR2 reads FQNEAQ. CDR3 DNA (partial): TGTGCCAGCAGCCCAGTGGCCAGGACAATTGCAACTAATGAAAAA. Protein: CASSPVARTIATNEK. The whole CDR3 reads CASSPVARTIATNEKLFF.